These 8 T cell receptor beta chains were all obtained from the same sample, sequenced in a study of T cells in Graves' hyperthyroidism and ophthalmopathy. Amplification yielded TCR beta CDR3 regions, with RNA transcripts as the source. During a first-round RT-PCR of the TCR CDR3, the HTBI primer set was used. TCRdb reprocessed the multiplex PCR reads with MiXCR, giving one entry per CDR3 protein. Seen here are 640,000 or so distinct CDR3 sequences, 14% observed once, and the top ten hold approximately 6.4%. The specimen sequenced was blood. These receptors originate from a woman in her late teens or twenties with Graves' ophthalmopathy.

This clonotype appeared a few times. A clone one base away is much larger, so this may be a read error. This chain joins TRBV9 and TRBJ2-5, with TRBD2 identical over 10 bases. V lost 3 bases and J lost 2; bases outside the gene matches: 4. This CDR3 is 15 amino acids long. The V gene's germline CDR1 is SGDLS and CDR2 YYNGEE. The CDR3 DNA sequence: TGTGCCAGCAGCGCCGGGACTAGCGCACAAGAGACCCAGTACTTC. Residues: CASSAGTSAQETQYF.

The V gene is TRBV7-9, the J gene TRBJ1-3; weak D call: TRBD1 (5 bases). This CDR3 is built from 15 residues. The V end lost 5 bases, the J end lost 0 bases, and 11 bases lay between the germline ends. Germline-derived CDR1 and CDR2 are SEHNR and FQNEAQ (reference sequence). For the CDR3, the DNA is TGTGCCAGCAGCCCACGGGGGTACTCTGGAAACACCATATATTTT. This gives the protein CASSPRGYSGNTIYF.

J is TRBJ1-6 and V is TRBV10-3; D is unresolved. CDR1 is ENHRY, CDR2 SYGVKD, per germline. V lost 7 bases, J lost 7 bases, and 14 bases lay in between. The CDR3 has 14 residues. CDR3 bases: TGTGCCATCACCACAGAGGGCGGGAATTCACCCCTCCACTTT. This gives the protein CAITTEGGNSPLHF.

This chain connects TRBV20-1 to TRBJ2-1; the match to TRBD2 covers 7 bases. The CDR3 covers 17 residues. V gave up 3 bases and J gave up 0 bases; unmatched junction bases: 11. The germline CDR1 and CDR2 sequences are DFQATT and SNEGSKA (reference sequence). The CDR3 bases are TGCAGTGCTAGGCTAGCGGAGGATTTTAGCTCCTACAATGAGCAGTTCTTC. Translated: CSARLAEDFSSYNEQFF.

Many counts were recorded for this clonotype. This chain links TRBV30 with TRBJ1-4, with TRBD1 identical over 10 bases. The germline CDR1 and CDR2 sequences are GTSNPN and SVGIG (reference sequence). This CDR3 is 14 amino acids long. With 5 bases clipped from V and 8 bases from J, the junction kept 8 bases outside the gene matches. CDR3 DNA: TGTGCCTGGGTCTCGGGACAGGGGAACGAAAAACTGTTTTTT. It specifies CAWVSGQGNEKLFF.

CDR3 sequence: CASSVGLGSGETQYF. The CDR3 bases are TGTGCCAGCAGCGTAGGACTAGGGAGTGGAGAGACCCAGTACTTC. The rearrangement uses TRBV9 and TRBJ2-5; TRBD2 might be the D (6 bases). V shed 0 bases and J shed 4 bases, with 13 bases lying between them. CDR1 is SGDLS, CDR2 YYNGEE, per germline. This CDR3 has 15 amino acids.

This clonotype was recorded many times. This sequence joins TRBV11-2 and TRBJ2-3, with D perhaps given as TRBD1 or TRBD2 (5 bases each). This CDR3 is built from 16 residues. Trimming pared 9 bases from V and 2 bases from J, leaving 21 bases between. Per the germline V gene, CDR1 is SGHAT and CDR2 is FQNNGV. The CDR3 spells CASTLGASRNTDTQYF. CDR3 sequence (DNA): TGTGCCAGTACATTAGGGGCTAGCAGAAACACAGATACGCAGTATTTT. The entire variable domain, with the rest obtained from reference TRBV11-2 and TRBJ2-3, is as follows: EAGVAQSPRYKIIEKRQSVAFWCNPISGHATLYWYQQILGQGPKLLIQFQNNGVVDDSQLPKDRFSAERLKGVDSTLKIQPAKLEDSAVYLCASTLGASRNTDTQYFGPGTRLTVL.

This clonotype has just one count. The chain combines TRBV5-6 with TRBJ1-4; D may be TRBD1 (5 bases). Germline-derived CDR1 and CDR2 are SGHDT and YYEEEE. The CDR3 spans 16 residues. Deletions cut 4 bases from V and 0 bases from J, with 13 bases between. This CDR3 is CASSPGLLATNEKLFF. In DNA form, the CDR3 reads TGTGCCAGCAGCCCGGGACTGCTTGCAACTAATGAAAAACTGTTTTTT.